This record covers a single T cell receptor (beta chain). Other DNA variants within this sample encode the same CDR3. These data come from a study of blood T cell repertoires in COVID-19. At the level of the study: Sites across the United States, Italy and Spain contributed samples from acute and convalescent COVID-19. Sources were T cells, B-cell-depleted T cells, or PBMCs; the material itself was cDNA or gDNA.

Study processing details: The assay estimated nucleated cells by amplifying reference gene primers. TCRdb's table, derived via immunoSEQ multiplex PCR, lists solely in-frame clones and lacks some. That table gives V, J and clone size, and the DNA gave D and trimming. The data contain 470,000 or so clones, approximately 85% of them singletons. The germline gives CDR1 GTSNPN, CDR2 SVGIG (reference sequence). The CDR3 consists of 12 residues. V was clipped by 1 base and J by 6 bases, with 9 bases between them. Sequencing was performed on peripheral blood. This clonotype originated in a human donor in a cohort sampled during active COVID-19. The rearrangement uses TRBV30 and TRBJ1-2, with a weak D call TRBD1 (5 bases). The CDR3 here is CAWSGGGDGYTF. The DNA for the CDR3 is TGTGCCTGGAGTGGTGGAGGGGATGGCTACACCTTC.